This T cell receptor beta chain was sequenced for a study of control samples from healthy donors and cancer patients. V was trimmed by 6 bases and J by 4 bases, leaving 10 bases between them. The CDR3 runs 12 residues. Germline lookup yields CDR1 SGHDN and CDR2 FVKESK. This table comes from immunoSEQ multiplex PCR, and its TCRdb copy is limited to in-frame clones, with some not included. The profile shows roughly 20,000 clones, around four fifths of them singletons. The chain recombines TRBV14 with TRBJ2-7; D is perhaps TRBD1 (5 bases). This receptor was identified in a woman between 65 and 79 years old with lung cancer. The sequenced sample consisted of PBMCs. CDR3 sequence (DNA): TGTGCCAGCAGTCCAGACAGATACGAGCAGTACTTC. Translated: CASSPDRYEQYF.